Below, 2 T cell receptor beta chains from the same sample are listed, as sequenced in a study of CD8+ T cells in alopecia areata. Scientists pooled cutaneous lymph node cells and sorted them on CD4, CD8alpha, NKG2D, NKG2ACE and other markers. The authors extracted RNA and reverse transcribed it into cDNA as the sequencing template. Repertoires were generated with immunoSEQ multiplex PCR, while TCRdb's copy carries only in-frame clones and drops some. The record shows under 7,000 clones for this sample, with no singletons present. The sample consisted of CD8+ T cells sorted from a lymph node. The receptors here all came from a C3H/HeJ mouse with alopecia areata. As its MHC haplotype, the strain has H2-k.

At least ten counts were recorded for this clone. Mouse names are used for the genes. The sequence runs out 4 residues before the end of the CDR3; the remainder is reconstructed from the germline J gene. The chain combines TRBV13-3 with TRBJ2-7; 7 bases align to TRBD2. Germline lookup yields CDR1 NNHDY and CDR2 SYVADS. The CDR3 length is 14 residues. CDR3 DNA (partial): TGTGCCAGCAGTGGGGGGGGACGGGGGGAT. This sequence encodes CASSGGGRGD. From start to end, the CDR3 is CASSGGGRGDEQYF.

Within the sample, this clone is large (0.1 to 1%). The listed genes are named as in mouse. The DNA ends 4 residues before the CDR3 does, and the rest of the CDR3 is filled in from the germline J gene. The rearrangement uses TRBV14 and TRBJ2-1; the match to TRBD1 covers 9 bases. CDR1 is SGHDT and CDR2 is FRDEAV in the germline V gene. V trimming: 3 bases; J trimming: 6 bases; junction bases outside the gene matches: 4. This CDR3 comprises 14 residues. The part of the CDR3 DNA that was read is TGTGCCAGCAGTTCCGGGACAGGGTTTGCT. This encodes CASSSGTGFA. The CDR3 in full is CASSSGTGFAEQFF.